The entry below describes one T cell receptor beta chain. With 3 bases removed from V and 4 bases from J, the gap between germline ends came to 12 bases. The CDR3 spans 15 residues. Germline loops: CDR1 MDHEN, CDR2 SYDVKM. This specimen comes from a study of blood T cell repertoires in COVID-19. Method: immunoSEQ multiplex PCR; TCRdb's copy keeps in-frame clones and lacks some. Of 200,000 or so clones listed, around 89% are singletons. The rearrangement uses TRBV28 and TRBJ1-4; D is perhaps TRBD1 (6 bases). The clonotype originates from a young woman who had recovered from COVID-19. Sequencing used PBMCs or T cells enriched from blood (not recorded which). CDR3: CASSFSGASNEKLFF. As DNA, the CDR3 is TGTGCCAGCAGTTTTTCAGGGGCCAGTAATGAAAAACTGTTTTTT.